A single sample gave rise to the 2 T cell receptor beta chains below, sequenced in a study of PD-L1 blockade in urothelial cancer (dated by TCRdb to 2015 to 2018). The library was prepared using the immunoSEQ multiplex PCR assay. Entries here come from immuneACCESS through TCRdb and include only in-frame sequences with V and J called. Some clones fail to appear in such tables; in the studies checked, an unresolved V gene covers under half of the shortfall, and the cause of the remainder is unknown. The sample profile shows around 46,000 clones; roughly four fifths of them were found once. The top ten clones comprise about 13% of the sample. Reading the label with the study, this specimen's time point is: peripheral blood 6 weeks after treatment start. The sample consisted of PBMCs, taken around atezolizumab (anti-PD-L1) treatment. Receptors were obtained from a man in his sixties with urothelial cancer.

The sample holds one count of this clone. CDR3 bases: TGTGCCAGCAGCTTGATGGGGACAGGGAATTTTGGCTACACCTTC. It is translated as CASSLMGTGNFGYTF. The chain uses TRBV5-6 and TRBJ1-2; the match to TRBD1 covers 9 bases. J was trimmed by 7 bases and V by 1 base; bases with no gene match: 8. The CDR3 sequence is 15 residues long. Per germline, CDR1 SGHDT and CDR2 YYEEEE.

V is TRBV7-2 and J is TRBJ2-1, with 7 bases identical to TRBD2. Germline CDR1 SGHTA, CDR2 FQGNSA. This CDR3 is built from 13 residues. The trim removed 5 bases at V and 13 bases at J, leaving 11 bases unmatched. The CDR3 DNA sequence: TGTGCCAGCAGCCCCCTAGCGGCCGTGGTACAGTTCTTC. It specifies CASSPLAAVVQFF. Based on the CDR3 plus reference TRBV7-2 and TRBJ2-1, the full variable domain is GAGVSQSPSNKVTEKGKDVELRCDPISGHTALYWYRQSLGQGLEFLIYFQGNSAPDKSGLPSDRFSAERTGGSVSTLTIQRTQQEDSAVYLCASSPLAAVVQFFGPGTRLTVL.